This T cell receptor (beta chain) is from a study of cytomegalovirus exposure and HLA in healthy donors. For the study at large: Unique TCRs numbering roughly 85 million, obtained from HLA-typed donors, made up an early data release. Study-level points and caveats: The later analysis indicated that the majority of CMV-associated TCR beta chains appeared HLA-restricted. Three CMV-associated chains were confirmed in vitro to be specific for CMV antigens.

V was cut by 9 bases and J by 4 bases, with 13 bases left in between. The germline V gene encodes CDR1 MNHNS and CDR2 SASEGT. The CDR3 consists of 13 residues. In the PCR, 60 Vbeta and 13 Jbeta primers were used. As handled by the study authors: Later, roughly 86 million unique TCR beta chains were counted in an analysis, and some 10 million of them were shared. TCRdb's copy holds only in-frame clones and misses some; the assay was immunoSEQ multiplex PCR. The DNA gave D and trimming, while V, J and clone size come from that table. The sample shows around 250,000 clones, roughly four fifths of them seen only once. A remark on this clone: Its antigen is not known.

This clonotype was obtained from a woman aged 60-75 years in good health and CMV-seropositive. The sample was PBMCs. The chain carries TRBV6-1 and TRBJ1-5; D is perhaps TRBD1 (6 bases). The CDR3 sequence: CASLKTGNQPQHF. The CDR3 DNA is TGTGCCAGTTTAAAAACAGGGAATCAGCCCCAGCATTTT.